Listed here are 5 T cell receptor beta chains from one sample, sequenced in a study of T cell repertoires in cytomegalovirus infection. MiXCR, run by TCRdb on the reads, gives a single entry per CDR3 protein. The sample has 170,000 or so distinct CDR3 sequences, approximately 15% seen once. Sequencing was carried out using PBMCs. Receptors originate from a human donor in good health (CMV status not recorded). Some clones in this sample may be carry-over from other donors' samples.

This clonotype was seen ten or more times. This rearrangement joins TRBV7-3 to TRBJ2-2; D unresolved. Deletions cut 6 bases from V and 3 bases from J, with 11 bases between. Germline V gives CDR1 SGHTA, CDR2 FQGTGA. The CDR3 extends over 14 amino acids. The CDR3 coding sequence is TGTGCCAGCAGACGGTACATGGACACCGGGGAGCTGTTTTTT. It translates to CASRRYMDTGELFF. The whole variable domain, remainder taken from reference TRBV7-3 and TRBJ2-2, is GAGVSQTPSNKVTEKGKYVELRCDPISGHTALYWYRQSLGQGPEFLIYFQGTGAADDSGLPNDRFFAVRPEGSVSTLKIQRTERGDSAVYLCASRRYMDTGELFFGEGSRLTVL.

Regarding this clonotype: A read error may explain this, as a much larger clone is one base away. The gene calls are TRBV4-3 and TRBJ1-3; D gene uncertain. CDR3 length: 15 amino acids. Germline CDR1 reads LGHNA; CDR2 reads YSLEER. The V end lost 1 base, the J end lost 2 bases, and 9 bases lay between the germline ends. The CDR3, as DNA: TGCGCCAGCAGCCAAGGGCGGGGTACTGGAAACACCATATATTTT. It translates to CASSQGRGTGNTIYF.

Ten or more counts support this clonotype. This chain uses TRBV7-2 with TRBJ2-7; D might be TRBD1 or TRBD2, each matching 5 bases. V was shortened by 3 bases and J by 2 bases, with 14 bases between the two germline ends. The length of the CDR3 is 15 residues. CDR1 is SGHTA and CDR2 is FQGNSA in the germline V gene. The CDR3 DNA follows: TGTGCCAGCAGCTTGGTTCAGGGACCCCCCTACGAGCAGTACTTC. This sequence encodes CASSLVQGPPYEQYF.

V and J are TRBV29-1 and TRBJ2-7; D unclear. Germline V lookup: CDR1 SQVTM, CDR2 ANQGSEA. The CDR3 is 12 amino acids. Between the trimmed V and J ends, which lost 1 base and 4 bases, there was a span of 8 bases. CDR3 protein: CSVEGADYEQYF. The CDR3 DNA reads TGCAGCGTTGAAGGCGCAGATTACGAGCAGTACTTC.

This clonotype was seen a handful of times. The CDR3 DNA reads as TGTGCCAGCAGTTCGGGACTAGCGGGAGGGCCGGATACGCAGTATTTT. Translation gives CASSSGLAGGPDTQYF. V usage is TRBV6-6 and J usage is TRBJ2-3; 16 bases agree with TRBD2. The germline V gene has CDR1 MNHNY and CDR2 SVGAGI (reference sequence). Trimming at V came to 4 bases and at J to 6 bases, leaving 4 bases not matched to a gene. This CDR3 spans 16 amino acids.